This TCR beta chain came from a study of T-cell memory formation after mild COVID-19. Overall study: In these data, TCR clusters were largely donor specific. Overall study results and limits: Pre-infection memory showed some responding clones, and this suggested that cross-reactive memory joined. The main location of contracting CD4+ clones was CM and EM, and that of contracting CD8+ clones was EMRA.

TCRdb used MiXCR to reprocess the 5' RACE reads, holding one entry per CDR3 protein. The sample records 92,000 or so distinct CDR3 sequences, approximately 13% being singletons. CDR3 size: 14 residues. CDR1 is SGHNT and CDR2 is YYREEE in the germline V gene (reference sequence). Trimming left V 4 bases short and J 6 bases short, with 14 bases between. This clonotype appeared many times. Its antigen is still unknown. The sample comprised PBMCs or a T cell subset sorted from them (not recorded which). V and J are TRBV5-4 and TRBJ2-1, with D possibly being TRBD2 (6 bases). This clonotype originated in an adult woman who had mild COVID-19 (a few samples of this study predate the infection). Cell type and time point are not known. CDR3 sequence (DNA): TGTGCCAGCAGCCCCGGACGGGACTTCAATGAGCAGTTCTTC. It codes for CASSPGRDFNEQFF.